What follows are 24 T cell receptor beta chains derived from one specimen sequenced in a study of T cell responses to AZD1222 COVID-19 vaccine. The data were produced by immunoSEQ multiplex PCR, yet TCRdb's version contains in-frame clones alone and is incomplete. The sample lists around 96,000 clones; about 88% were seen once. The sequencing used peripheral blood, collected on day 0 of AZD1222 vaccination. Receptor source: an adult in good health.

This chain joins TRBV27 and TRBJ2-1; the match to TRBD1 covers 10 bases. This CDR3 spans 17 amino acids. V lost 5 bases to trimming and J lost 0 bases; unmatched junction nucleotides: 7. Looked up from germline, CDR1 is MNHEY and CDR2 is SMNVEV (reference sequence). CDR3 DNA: TGTGCCAGCAGTGGCGGGACAGGGGTTTCCTCCTACAATGAGCAGTTCTTC. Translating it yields CASSGGTGVSSYNEQFF.

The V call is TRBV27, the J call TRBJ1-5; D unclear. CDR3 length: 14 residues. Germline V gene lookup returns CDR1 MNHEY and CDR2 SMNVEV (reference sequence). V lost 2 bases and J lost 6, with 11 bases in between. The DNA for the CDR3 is TGTGCCAGCAGTTTAAAAGGTTCGTTTCAGCCCCAGCATTTT. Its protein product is CASSLKGSFQPQHF.

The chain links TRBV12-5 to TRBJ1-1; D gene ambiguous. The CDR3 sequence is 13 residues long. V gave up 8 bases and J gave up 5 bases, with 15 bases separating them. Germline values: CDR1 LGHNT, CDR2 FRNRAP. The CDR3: CASSEGGLTEAFF. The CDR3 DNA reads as TGTGCTAGTTCCGAAGGAGGATTGACTGAAGCTTTCTTT.

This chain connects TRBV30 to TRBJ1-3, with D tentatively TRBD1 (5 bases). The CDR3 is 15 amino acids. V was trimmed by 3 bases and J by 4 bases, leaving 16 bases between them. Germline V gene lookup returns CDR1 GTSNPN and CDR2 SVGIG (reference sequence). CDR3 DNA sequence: TGTGCCTGGAGCCGAGGGCAACCAGGGGGAAACACCATATATTTT. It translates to CAWSRGQPGGNTIYF.

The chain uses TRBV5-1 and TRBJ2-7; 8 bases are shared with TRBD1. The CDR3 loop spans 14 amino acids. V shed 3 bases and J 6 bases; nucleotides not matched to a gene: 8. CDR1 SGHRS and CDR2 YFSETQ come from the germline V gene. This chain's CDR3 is CASSWGPTGAEQYF. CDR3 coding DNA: TGCGCCAGCAGCTGGGGCCCGACAGGGGCCGAGCAGTACTTC.

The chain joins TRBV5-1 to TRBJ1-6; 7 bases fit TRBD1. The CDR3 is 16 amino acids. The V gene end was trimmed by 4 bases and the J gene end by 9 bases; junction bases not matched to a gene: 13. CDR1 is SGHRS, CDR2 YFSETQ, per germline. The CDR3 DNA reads TGCGCCAGCAGCACCATCCTACAGGGGTCGGGTTCACCCCTCCACTTT. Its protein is CASSTILQGSGSPLHF.

The CDR3 loop is CASSKGGTGTNYEQYF. Here the CDR3 DNA reads TGTGCCAGCAGCAAAGGGGGGACAGGTACCAACTACGAGCAGTACTTC. The chain employs TRBV21-1 and TRBJ2-7; the DNA was not used to check the table's D call, TRBD1. TRBV21-1 is a documented pseudogene. This CDR3 has 16 residues.

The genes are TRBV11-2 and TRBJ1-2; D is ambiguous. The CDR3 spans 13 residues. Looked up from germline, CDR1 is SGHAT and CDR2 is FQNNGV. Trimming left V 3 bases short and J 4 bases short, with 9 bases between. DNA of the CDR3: TGTGCCAGCAGCTTGAAGGGCGGCTATGGCTACACCTTC. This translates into CASSLKGGYGYTF.

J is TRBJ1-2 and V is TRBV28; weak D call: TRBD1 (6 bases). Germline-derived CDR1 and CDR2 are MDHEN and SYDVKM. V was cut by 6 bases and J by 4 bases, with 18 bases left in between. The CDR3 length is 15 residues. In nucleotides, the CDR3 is TGTGCCAGCAGCTGGGATGGGGGGCAGGGCTATGGCTACACCTTC. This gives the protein CASSWDGGQGYGYTF.

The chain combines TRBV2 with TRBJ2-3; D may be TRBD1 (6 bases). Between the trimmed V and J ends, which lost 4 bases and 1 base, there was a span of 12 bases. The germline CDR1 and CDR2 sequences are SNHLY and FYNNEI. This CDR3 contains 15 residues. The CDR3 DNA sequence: TGTGCCAGCAGTGGCGTGTCAGGGGGCACAGATACGCAGTATTTT. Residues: CASSGVSGGTDTQYF.

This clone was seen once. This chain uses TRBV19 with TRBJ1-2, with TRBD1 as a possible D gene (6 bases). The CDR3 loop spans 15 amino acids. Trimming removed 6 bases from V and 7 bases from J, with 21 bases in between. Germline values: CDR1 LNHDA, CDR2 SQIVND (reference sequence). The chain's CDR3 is CASSSGAGNRFGYTF. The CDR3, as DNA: TGTGCCAGTAGCTCGGGGGCGGGGAACAGGTTTGGCTACACCTTC.

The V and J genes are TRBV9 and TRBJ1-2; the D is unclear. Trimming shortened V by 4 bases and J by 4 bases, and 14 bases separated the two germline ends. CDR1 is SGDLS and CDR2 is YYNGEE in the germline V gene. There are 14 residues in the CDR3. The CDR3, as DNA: TGTGCCAGCAGCACAATACAGAGCGGCTATGGCTACACCTTC. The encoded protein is CASSTIQSGYGYTF.

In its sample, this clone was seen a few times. The CDR3 loop is CASTNGWGEAFF. CDR3 sequence (DNA): TGTGCCAGCACCAACGGCTGGGGGGAAGCTTTCTTT. The V gene is TRBV9, the J gene TRBJ1-1; TRBD1 is a possible D gene (5 bases). The ends were cut back, 6 bases at V and 8 bases at J, with 14 bases in the middle. The germline CDR1 and CDR2 sequences are SGDLS and YYNGEE. CDR3 length: 12 amino acids.

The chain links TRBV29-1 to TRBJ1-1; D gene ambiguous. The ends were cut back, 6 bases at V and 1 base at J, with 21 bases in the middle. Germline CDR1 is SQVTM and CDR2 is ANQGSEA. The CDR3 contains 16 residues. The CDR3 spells CSVPGVWATGNTEAFF. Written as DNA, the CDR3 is TGCAGCGTCCCAGGCGTGTGGGCAACGGGGAACACTGAAGCTTTCTTT.

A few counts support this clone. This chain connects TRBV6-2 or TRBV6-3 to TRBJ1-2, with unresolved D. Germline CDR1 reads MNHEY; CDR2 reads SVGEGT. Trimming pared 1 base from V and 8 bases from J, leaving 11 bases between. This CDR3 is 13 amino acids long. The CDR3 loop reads CASSYYGQDGYTF. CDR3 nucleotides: TGTGCCAGCAGTTACTATGGGCAGGACGGCTACACCTTC.

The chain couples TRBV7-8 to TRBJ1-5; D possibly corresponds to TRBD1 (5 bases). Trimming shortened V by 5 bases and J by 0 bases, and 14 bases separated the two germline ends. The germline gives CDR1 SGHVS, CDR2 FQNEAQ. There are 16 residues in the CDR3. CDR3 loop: CASSPVGRASNQPQHF. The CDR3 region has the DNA TGTGCCAGCAGCCCAGTCGGCAGGGCTAGCAATCAGCCCCAGCATTTT.

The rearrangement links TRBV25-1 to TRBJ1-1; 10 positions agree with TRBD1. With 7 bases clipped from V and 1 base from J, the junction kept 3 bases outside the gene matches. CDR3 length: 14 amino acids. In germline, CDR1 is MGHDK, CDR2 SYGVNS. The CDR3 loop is CASTRDRGNTEAFF. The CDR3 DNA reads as TGTGCCAGCACTCGGGACAGGGGGAACACTGAAGCTTTCTTT.

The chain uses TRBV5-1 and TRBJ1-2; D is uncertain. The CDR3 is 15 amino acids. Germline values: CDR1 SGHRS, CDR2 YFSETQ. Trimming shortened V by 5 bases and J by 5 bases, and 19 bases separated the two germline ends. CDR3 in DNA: TGCGCCAGCAGTCTAGACGGACGGCAGTTATATGGCTACACCTTC. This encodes CASSLDGRQLYGYTF.

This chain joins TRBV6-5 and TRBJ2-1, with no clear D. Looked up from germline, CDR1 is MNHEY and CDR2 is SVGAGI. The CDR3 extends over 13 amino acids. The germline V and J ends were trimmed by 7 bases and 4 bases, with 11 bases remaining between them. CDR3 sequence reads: CASTPQKYNEQFF. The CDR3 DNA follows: TGTGCCAGCACCCCCCAAAAATACAATGAGCAGTTCTTC.

CDR3 residues: CASSQTIPPGFHEQYF. CDR3 bases: TGCGCCAGCAGCCAGACCATCCCCCCAGGGTTCCACGAGCAGTACTTC. V usage is TRBV4-1 and J usage is TRBJ2-7, with D perhaps matching TRBD1 (5 bases). Germline CDR1 reads MGHRA; CDR2 reads YSYEKL. The V end was cut by 3 bases, the J end by 5 bases, with 20 bases between. The CDR3 is made up of 16 amino acids.

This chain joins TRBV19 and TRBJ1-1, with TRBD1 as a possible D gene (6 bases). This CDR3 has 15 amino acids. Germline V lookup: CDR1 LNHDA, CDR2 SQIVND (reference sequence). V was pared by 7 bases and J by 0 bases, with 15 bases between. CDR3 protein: CASTLLQGLNTEAFF. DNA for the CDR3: TGTGCCAGTACCCTCCTCCAGGGGCTGAACACTGAAGCTTTCTTT.

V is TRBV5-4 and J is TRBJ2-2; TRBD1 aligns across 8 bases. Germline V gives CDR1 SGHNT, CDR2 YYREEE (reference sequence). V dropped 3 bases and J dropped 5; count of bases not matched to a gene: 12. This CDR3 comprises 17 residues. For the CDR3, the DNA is TGTGCCAGCAGCTCGTCCAGGACAGGGAGTTCGACCGGGGAGCTGTTTTTT. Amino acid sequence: CASSSSRTGSSTGELFF.

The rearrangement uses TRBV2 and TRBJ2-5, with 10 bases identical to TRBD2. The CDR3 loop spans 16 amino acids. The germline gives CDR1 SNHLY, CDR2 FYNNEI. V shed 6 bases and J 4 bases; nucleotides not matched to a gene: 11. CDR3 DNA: TGTGCCAGCAGCGGACCTAGCGGGGGCCTTGGAGAGACCCAGTACTTC. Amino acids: CASSGPSGGLGETQYF.

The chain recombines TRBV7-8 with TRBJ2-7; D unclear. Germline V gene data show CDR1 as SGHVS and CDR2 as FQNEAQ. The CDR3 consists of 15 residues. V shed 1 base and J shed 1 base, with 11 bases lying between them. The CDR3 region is CASSLVQGPSYEQYF. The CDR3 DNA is TGTGCCAGCAGCTTAGTACAAGGGCCTTCCTACGAGCAGTACTTC. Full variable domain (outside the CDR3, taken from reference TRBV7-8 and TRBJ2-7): GAGVSQSPRYKVAKRGQDVALRCDPISGHVSLFWYQQALGQGPEFLTYFQNEAQLDKSGLPSDRFFAERPEGSVSTLKIQRTQQEDSAVYLCASSLVQGPSYEQYFGPGTRLTVT.